A selection of T cell receptor beta chains follows, all from one sample in a study of shared clonotypes between healthy human individuals. Data came from immunoSEQ multiplex PCR; TCRdb stores just in-frame clones and leaves some out. The table has approximately 650,000 clones, 95% to 96% seen once. Sequenced: naive CD8+ T cells sorted from blood. Receptor source: a woman aged 25-40 years in good health. Each CDR3 is given with its conserved first and last residue. The D gene is left open where the match is weak. Some rows mark clone size as missing; the rest say once, few, many or name a class of expanded clone.

>.|TRBV27|TRBD1|TRBJ2-1
CASSTGQGYGGSTGNEQFF
TGTGCCAGCAGTACGGGACAGGGGTATGGCGGGAGCACCGGCAATGAGCAGTTCTTC
>.|TRBV11-3|TRBD2|TRBJ2-1
CASSLETSGRGNEQFF
TGTGCCAGCAGCTTAGAGACTAGCGGGAGGGGCAATGAGCAGTTCTTC
>.|TRBV6-5|.|TRBJ2-7
CASPASENEQYF
TGTGCCAGCCCCGCCTCCGAGAACGAGCAGTACTTC
>.|TRBV9|.|TRBJ1-4
CASSQGHDAVGEKLFF
TGTGCCAGCAGCCAGGGGCACGACGCCGTGGGTGAAAAACTGTTTTTT
>.|TRBV11-3|.|TRBJ2-5
CASSDRTGSGAQYF
TGTGCCAGCAGCGATAGGACAGGCTCGGGGGCCCAGTACTTC
>.|TRBV18|.|TRBJ2-5
CASSPPGGVGQETQYF
TGTGCCAGCTCACCACCAGGAGGGGTGGGTCAAGAGACCCAGTACTTC
>once|TRBV5-6|.|TRBJ1-2
CASSLVVSNYGYTF
TGTGCCAGCAGCTTGGTCGTTTCTAACTATGGCTACACCTTC
>.|TRBV4-2|.|TRBJ2-5
CASSQESMVLETQYF
TGTGCCAGCAGCCAAGAATCGATGGTCCTCGAGACCCAGTACTTC
>.|TRBV28|TRBD1|TRBJ2-3
CASRDYRGSSTDTQYF
TGTGCCAGCAGAGACTACAGGGGCAGTAGCACAGATACGCAGTATTTT
>.|TRBV10-3|.|TRBJ1-4
CATTPQEVSSLEKLFF
TGTGCCACCACCCCCCAGGAGGTCAGTTCTCTAGAAAAACTGTTTTTT
>.|TRBV6-6|.|TRBJ2-3
CASSYPPLSTDTQYF
TGTGCCAGCAGTTACCCTCCACTTAGCACAGATACGCAGTATTTT
>.|TRBV19|.|TRBJ1-1
CASSTRPLGGRTEAFF
TGTGCCAGTAGTACAAGGCCCCTGGGTGGACGTACTGAAGCTTTCTTT
>.|TRBV6-6|.|TRBJ2-7
CASSYSLFGSYEQYF
TGTGCCAGCAGTTACTCCCTCTTTGGGAGCTACGAGCAGTACTTC